Presented here are 9 T cell receptor beta chains from one specimen sequenced in a study of blood T cell repertoires in COVID-19. The repertoire was sequenced with immunoSEQ multiplex PCR; TCRdb's copy has only in-frame clones and lacks some. Counted here are 100,000 to 150,000 clones, 86% occurring once; the ten biggest clones make up approximately 5%. Sequences were obtained from peripheral blood. These receptor sequences come from a human donor in a cohort sampled during active COVID-19.

This clone has a handful of counts. This sequence joins TRBV3-1 (or the pseudogene TRBV3-2) and TRBJ2-7, with D hard to call. CDR1 and CDR2 from the germline V gene are LGHDT and YNNKEL (reference sequence). Trimming shortened V by 1 base and J by 3 bases, and 10 bases separated the two germline ends. The CDR3 is 14 amino acids. CDR3 sequence (DNA): TGTGCCAGCAGCCAAGGGTGGAACAGCTACGAGCAGTACTTC. It codes for CASSQGWNSYEQYF.

This chain joins TRBV24-1 and TRBJ1-5; 7 nucleotides align to TRBD1. Unmatched junction bases numbered 4, after V lost 5 bases and J lost 7 bases. The CDR3 sequence is 13 residues long. CDR1 is KGHDR, CDR2 SFDVKD, per germline. The CDR3 spells CATSGRGEQPQHF. The CDR3 DNA is TGTGCCACCAGTGGCAGGGGGGAACAGCCCCAGCATTTT.

The CDR3 coding sequence is TGTGCCAGCAGTAGGGGGGGACAACTTTATAGCAATCAGCCCCAGCATTTT. Protein: CASSRGGQLYSNQPQHF. This rearrangement joins TRBV5-6 to TRBJ1-5; TRBD1 is a possible D gene (6 bases). Germline loops: CDR1 SGHDT, CDR2 YYEEEE. The CDR3 is 17 amino acids. Trimming removed 5 bases at V and 0 bases at J, with 18 bases between.

V and J are TRBV30 and TRBJ2-7; D gene ambiguous. CDR3 length equals 13 residues. The V gene's germline CDR1 is GTSNPN and CDR2 SVGIG (reference sequence). V lost 1 base and J lost 2, with 9 bases in between. The DNA of the CDR3 is TGTGCCTGGAGTGGGAGCGCGGCCTACGAGCAGTACTTC. Protein product: CAWSGSAAYEQYF.

The CDR3: CASSSAGTDNSPLHF. CDR3 nucleotides: TGTGCCAGCAGCTCGGCCGGGACAGATAATTCACCCCTCCACTTT. V and J are TRBV5-4 and TRBJ1-6; 7 bases line up with TRBD1. Germline CDR1 reads SGHNT; CDR2 reads YYREEE (reference sequence). The V gene end was trimmed by 3 bases and the J gene end by 5 bases; junction bases not matched to a gene: 5. This CDR3 has 15 residues.

This chain connects TRBV4-3 to TRBJ2-5; 15 bases are shared with TRBD2. V lost 1 base to trimming and J lost 4 bases; unmatched junction nucleotides: 13. The CDR3 has 20 amino acids. Germline V lookup: CDR1 LGHNA, CDR2 YSLEER. The CDR3 protein is CASSQGTVGLAGGGGETQYF. CDR3 nucleotide sequence: TGCGCCAGCAGCCAAGGGACCGTGGGACTAGCGGGAGGAGGGGGAGAGACCCAGTACTTC.

The J gene is TRBJ2-7, the V gene TRBV29-1, with 7 bases aligning to TRBD1. The CDR3 loop spans 13 amino acids. Trimming removed 5 bases from V and 3 bases from J; junction bases left unmatched: 7. From germline, CDR1 is SQVTM and CDR2 ANQGSEA. The CDR3 nucleotides read TGCAGCGTTCTCAGTCCAGGGGGCTACGAGCAGTACTTC. Translated, it gives CSVLSPGGYEQYF.

In its sample, this clone was seen once. V usage is TRBV30 and J usage is TRBJ2-1; 9 bases line up with TRBD2. Per germline, CDR1 GTSNPN and CDR2 SVGIG (reference sequence). The trim removed 8 bases at V and 4 bases at J, leaving 21 bases unmatched. The CDR3 covers 18 residues. Here the CDR3 reads CAGDKVPISGRWYNEQFF. CDR3 nucleotide sequence: TGTGCCGGGGACAAAGTCCCGATCAGCGGGAGGTGGTACAATGAGCAGTTCTTC.

This clone was detected only a few times. The chain employs TRBV7-2 and TRBJ2-7, with D perhaps TRBD2 (5 bases). Trimming left V 2 bases short and J 3 bases short, with 11 bases between. This CDR3 comprises 14 residues. From germline, CDR1 is SGHTA and CDR2 FQGNSA. CDR3 DNA: TGTGCCAGCAGCTTACACGGGATACGCTACGAGCAGTACTTC. Protein product: CASSLHGIRYEQYF.